This T cell receptor (beta chain) was identified in a study of CD8 T cells in Susac syndrome. CDR3 length: 16 amino acids. Germline trimming cut 3 bases from V and 9 bases from J; bases unmatched to any gene: 10. From germline, CDR1 is LNHNV and CDR2 YYDKDF (reference sequence). A quantity of 0.5 to 1 ug RNA underwent reverse transcription using random hexamers. TCRdb fed the immunoSEQ multiplex PCR reads into MiXCR, producing one record per CDR3 protein. The table has some 150,000 distinct CDR3 sequences, 95% seen once. The TCR was taken from a human donor with multiple sclerosis. The chain links TRBV15 to TRBJ1-6; 8 bases match TRBD1. Sequencing was performed on CD8+ T cells from PBMCs. DNA of the CDR3: TGTGCCACCAGCAGCACACAGGGGGTAGGGAGTTCACCCCTCCACTTT. Its protein product is CATSSTQGVGSSPLHF.